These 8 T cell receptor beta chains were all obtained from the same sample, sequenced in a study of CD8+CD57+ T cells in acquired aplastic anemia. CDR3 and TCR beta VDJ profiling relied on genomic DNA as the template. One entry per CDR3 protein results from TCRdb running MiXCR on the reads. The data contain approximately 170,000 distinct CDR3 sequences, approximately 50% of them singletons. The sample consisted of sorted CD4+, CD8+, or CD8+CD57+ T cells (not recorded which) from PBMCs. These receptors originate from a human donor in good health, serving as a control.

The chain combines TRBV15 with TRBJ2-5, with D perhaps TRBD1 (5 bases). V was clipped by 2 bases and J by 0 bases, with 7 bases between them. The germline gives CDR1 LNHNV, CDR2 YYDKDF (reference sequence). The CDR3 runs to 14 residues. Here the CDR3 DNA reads TGTGCCACCAGCAGACCAGGGTACCAAGAGACCCAGTACTTC. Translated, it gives CATSRPGYQETQYF.

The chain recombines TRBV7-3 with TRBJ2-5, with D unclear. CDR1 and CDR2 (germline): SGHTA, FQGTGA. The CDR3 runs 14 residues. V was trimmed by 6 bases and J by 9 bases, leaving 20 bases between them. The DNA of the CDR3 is TGTGCCAGCAGTCCCCGGAATAGCAATCAGCCCCAGTACTTC. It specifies CASSPRNSNQPQYF.

The CDR3 is CASSIIVGGDRSAYNEQFF. The CDR3 DNA sequence: TGTGCCAGTAGTATAATAGTAGGAGGGGACAGGAGCGCCTACAATGAGCAGTTCTTC. This chain links TRBV19 with TRBJ2-3; TRBD1 aligns across 8 bases. The tail of the sequence fits TRBJ2-1 better, so the J call may be wrong. The CDR3 has 19 amino acids. Germline values: CDR1 LNHDA, CDR2 SQIVND (reference sequence).

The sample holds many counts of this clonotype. Here the CDR3 DNA reads TGCAGTGCTAAGACAGGGGTTGGAAACACCATATATTTT. Protein product: CSAKTGVGNTIYF. The chain combines TRBV20-1 with TRBJ1-3; 8 nucleotides agree with TRBD1. CDR3 length equals 13 residues. V lost 4 bases and J lost 3; bases outside the gene matches: 2. Germline-derived CDR1 and CDR2 are DFQATT and SNEGSKA (reference sequence).

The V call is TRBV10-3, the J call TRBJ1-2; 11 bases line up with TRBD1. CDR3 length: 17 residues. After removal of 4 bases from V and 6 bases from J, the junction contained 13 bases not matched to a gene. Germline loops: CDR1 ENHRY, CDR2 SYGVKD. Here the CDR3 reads CAISGPADRGRLDGYTF. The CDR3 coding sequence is TGTGCCATCAGTGGGCCTGCGGACAGGGGGCGCTTGGATGGCTACACCTTC.

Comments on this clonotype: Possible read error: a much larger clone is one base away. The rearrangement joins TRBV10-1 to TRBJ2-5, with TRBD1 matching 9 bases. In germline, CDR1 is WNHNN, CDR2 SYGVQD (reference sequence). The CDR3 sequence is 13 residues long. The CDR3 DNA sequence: TGCGCCAGCGTCGACAGGGGGGAAGAGGCCCAGCACTTC. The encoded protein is CASVDRGEEAQHF.

The CDR3 bases are TGCAGCAAAATAACAGACAAACTAAACTCTGGAAACACCATATATTTT. It specifies CSKITDKLNSGNTIYF. The chain recombines TRBV29-1 with TRBJ1-3; D is ambiguous. The CDR3 totals 16 residues. Trimming removed 8 bases from V and 0 bases from J, with 20 bases in between. Germline values: CDR1 SQVTM, CDR2 ANQGSEA.

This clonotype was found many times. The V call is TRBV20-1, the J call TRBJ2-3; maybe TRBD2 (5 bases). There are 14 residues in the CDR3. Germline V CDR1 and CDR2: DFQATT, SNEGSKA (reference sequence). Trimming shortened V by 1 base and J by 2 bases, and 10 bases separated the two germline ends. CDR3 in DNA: TGCAGTGCTAGAGGGGGAGAAAACACAGATACGCAGTATTTT. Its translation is CSARGGENTDTQYF.